This TCR beta chain was observed in a study of T cell responses to AZD1222 COVID-19 vaccine. Broader study findings: AZD1222 recipients seropositive at baseline numbered only six or seven. Unmutated variant regions are reportedly targeted by nearly half of spike-specific TCRs. The repertoires were collected only after the peak T cell response. Donors were mostly white British, more females; clonal diversity possibly underestimated.

The method was immunoSEQ multiplex PCR; TCRdb's version includes in-frame clones alone and lacks a portion of them. The profile covers some 140,000 clones, with about 87% appearing a single time and 1.5% to 2% taken by the ten largest. The V end was cut by 2 bases, the J end by 1 base, with 6 bases between. There are 14 residues in the CDR3. The germline V gene has CDR1 MDHEN and CDR2 SYDVKM. As for this clone: Its target is unknown.

The origin of this receptor is an adult in good health. The starting material was peripheral blood, obtained on day 0 of AZD1222 vaccination. The chain recombines TRBV28 with TRBJ1-5, with D hard to call. For the CDR3, the DNA is TGTGCCAGCAGTTTAAGAGTCAGCAATCAGCCCCAGCATTTT. Encoded protein: CASSLRVSNQPQHF.